The present T cell receptor beta chain was sequenced within a study of post-analysis software for immune sequencing data. In the study overall: Recorded disease courses covered relapsing-remitting, secondary progressive and progressive-relapsing multiple sclerosis. Some patients had no subtype annotation. Points from the study as a whole: TRBV5-6, TRBV5-1 and TRBV20-1 were among roughly five TRBV segments more frequent in patients than controls.

As regards this clonotype: What it binds is unknown.

Carried by the TCR beta cDNA libraries were unique molecular identifiers. T cells, about 0.95 to 10 million of them, yielded 500,000 to 600,000 cDNA molecules. TCRdb re-called the PCR reads with MiXCR, one entry per CDR3 protein. The sample holds roughly 670,000 distinct CDR3 sequences, 59% seen once. The CDR3 extends over 13 amino acids. From germline, CDR1 is DFQATT and CDR2 SNEGSKA (reference sequence). V was pared by 6 bases and J by 3 bases, with 15 bases between. This clonotype was sampled from a girl aged 2-10 years with multiple sclerosis. Sequencing used blood. This chain uses TRBV20-1 with TRBJ2-7; D gene ambiguous. CDR3 DNA: TGCAGTGCATCAATTGACGGACGCTACGAGCAGTACTTC. Translated: CSASIDGRYEQYF.